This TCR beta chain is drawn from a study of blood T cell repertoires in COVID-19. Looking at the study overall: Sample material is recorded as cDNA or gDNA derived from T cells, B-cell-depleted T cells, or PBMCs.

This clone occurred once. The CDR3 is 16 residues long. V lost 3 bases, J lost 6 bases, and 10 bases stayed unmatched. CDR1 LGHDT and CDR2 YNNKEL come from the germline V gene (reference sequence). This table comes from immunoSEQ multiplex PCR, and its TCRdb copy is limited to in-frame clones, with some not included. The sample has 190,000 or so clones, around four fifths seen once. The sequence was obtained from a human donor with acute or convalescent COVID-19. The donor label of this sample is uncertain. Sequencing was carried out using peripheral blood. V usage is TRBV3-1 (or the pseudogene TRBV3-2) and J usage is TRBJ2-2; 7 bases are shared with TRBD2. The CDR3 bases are TGTGCCAGCAGCCAGCTTTTAGGACTAGTAGCCGGGGAGCTGTTTTTT. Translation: CASSQLLGLVAGELFF.